Described below is a single TCR beta chain sequence and its context. These data come from a study of T cell clones after liver transplantation. The CDR3 runs 14 residues. Per the germline V gene, CDR1 is MDHEN and CDR2 is SYDVKM. V dropped 7 bases and J dropped 6; count of bases not matched to a gene: 8. Profiled with immunoSEQ multiplex PCR; TCRdb holds only in-frame clones, not every one. The sample shows tens of thousands of clones, 60% to 80% of them seen only once. This TCR was recovered from a human patient who received a liver transplant. The graft donor may have contributed some T cells. The input for sequencing was CD4+ T cells from blood, taken at the 22-month timepoint. V is TRBV28 and J is TRBJ1-5, with 8 bases fitting TRBD1. CDR3 DNA: TGTGCCAGCACCATTACACAGGGGGGTCAGCCCCAGCATTTT. This translates into CASTITQGGQPQHF.